These 24 T cell receptor beta chains came from one sample sequenced in a study of regulatory T cells in long-lasting Graves disease. Time point in this sample: newly diagnosed GD, antithyroid drugs for less than 3 months. After RNA was extracted from PBMCs, the TCR library was made from it. Construction of the TCR beta libraries employed iRepertoire HTBI primers in conjunction with Arm-PCR of CDR3 regions. TCRdb redid the calling of the multiplex PCR reads with MiXCR, one entry per CDR3 protein. Here the sample spans about 200,000 distinct CDR3 sequences, around 20% being singletons. Separately, the same data were catalogued under a study of T cells in Graves' hyperthyroidism and ophthalmopathy.

The material was peripheral blood mononuclear cells (PBMCs), obtained at new diagnosis, from a patient treated with antithyroid drugs. These receptors came from a woman in her 30s with Graves disease.

This clonotype showed up many times. The genes are TRBV29-1 and TRBJ2-5; D is undetermined. This CDR3 is built from 12 residues. Trimming took 4 bases from V and 2 from J, leaving 8 bases between them. The germline gives CDR1 SQVTM, CDR2 ANQGSEA. The CDR3: CSVGSAQETQYF. DNA of the CDR3: TGCAGCGTTGGCTCCGCACAAGAGACCCAGTACTTC.

The CDR3 bases are TGCGCCAGCAGCCAAGAAGGCACTTACGAGCAGTACTTC. Protein product: CASSQEGTYEQYF. V gene TRBV4-1 combines with J gene TRBJ2-7, with unresolved D. V was cut by 0 bases and J by 4 bases, with 7 bases left in between. Germline values: CDR1 MGHRA, CDR2 YSYEKL. The CDR3 consists of 13 residues.

This clonotype was found many times. The chain combines TRBV20-1 with TRBJ2-5; TRBD2 is a possible D gene (6 bases). V was cut by 4 bases and J by 5 bases, with 8 bases left in between. CDR1 DFQATT and CDR2 SNEGSKA come from the germline V gene (reference sequence). This CDR3 is built from 11 residues. For the CDR3, the DNA is TGCAGTGCTAATGGAGGGGAGACCCAGTACTTC. Encoded protein: CSANGGETQYF.

The V gene is TRBV27, the J gene TRBJ2-7, with 9 bases that match TRBD1. Germline-derived CDR1 and CDR2 are MNHEY and SMNVEV (reference sequence). V trimming: 5 bases; J trimming: 3 bases; junction bases outside the gene matches: 20. The CDR3 is 19 amino acids. The CDR3, as DNA: TGTGCCAGCAGTCTCCGGCGTCCCGGGACAGGGAAAAGTTACTACGAGCAGTACTTC. Amino acid sequence: CASSLRRPGTGKSYYEQYF.

This clonotype showed up many times. This chain links TRBV3-1 with TRBJ2-3; D is undetermined. Trimming left V 0 bases short and J 4 bases short, with 11 bases between. Germline CDR1 LGHDT, CDR2 YNNKEL (reference sequence). The length of the CDR3 is 15 residues. The CDR3 sequence: CASSQDGRLADTQYF. The CDR3 DNA is TGTGCCAGCAGCCAAGACGGCCGCCTGGCAGATACGCAGTATTTT.

The chain uses TRBV6-1 and TRBJ2-5, with 10 bases lining up with TRBD1. The CDR3 extends over 15 amino acids. J was trimmed by 5 bases and V by 6 bases; bases with no gene match: 9. CDR1 and CDR2 from the germline V gene are MNHNS and SASEGT. CDR3 protein: CASSQMDRGRETQYF. Here the CDR3 DNA reads TGTGCCAGCAGCCAAATGGACAGGGGGAGGGAGACCCAGTACTTC.

This rearrangement joins TRBV4-1 to TRBJ1-5, with unresolved D. CDR3 size: 17 residues. The germline CDR1 and CDR2 sequences are MGHRA and YSYEKL. Between the trimmed V and J ends, which lost 0 bases and 0 bases, there was a span of 12 bases. The CDR3 DNA follows: TGCGCCAGCAGCCAAGATCCGACATACAATAGCAATCAGCCCCAGCATTTT. Encoded protein: CASSQDPTYNSNQPQHF.

As regards this clonotype: With a far larger clone one base away, a read error is the likely cause. Since the CDR3 does not end with the conserved phenylalanine or tryptophan, this likely comes from a read error. CDR3 in DNA: TGTGCCAGCTCCGACAGGGCGGGTCAGCCCCAGCATTCT. Residues: CASSDRAGQPQHS. The chain employs TRBV6-1 and TRBJ1-5; 7 bases match TRBD1. J was trimmed by 6 bases and V by 8 bases; bases with no gene match: 7. Germline V CDR1 and CDR2: MNHNS, SASEGT. The CDR3 extends over 13 amino acids.

Notes on this clonotype: With a much larger clone just one base away, this may be a read error. The rearrangement links TRBV5-1 to TRBJ2-5, with a possible D match to TRBD1 (6 bases). Germline V gives CDR1 SGHRS, CDR2 YFSETQ. The CDR3 loop spans 16 amino acids. CDR3 nucleotides: TGCGCCAGCAGCCCCGACCCGGGCAGGGGCGACAATGAGCAGTCCTTC. Translating gives CASSPDPGRGDNEQSF.

This rearrangement joins TRBV30 to TRBJ2-7, with D unresolved. CDR3 length: 13 residues. Trimming left V 3 bases short and J 4 bases short, with 13 bases between. Germline CDR1 is GTSNPN and CDR2 is SVGIG (reference sequence). CDR3: CAWRGYGRYEQYF. CDR3 DNA: TGTGCCTGGAGGGGTTACGGTCGGTACGAGCAGTACTTC.

This clonotype was seen many times. V is TRBV5-4 and J is TRBJ2-2, with TRBD2 identical over 8 bases. The CDR3 is 16 amino acids. Germline assignment: CDR1 SGHNT and CDR2 YYREEE (reference sequence). Trimming removed 4 bases from V and 0 bases from J; junction bases left unmatched: 5. The CDR3 region has the DNA TGTGCCAGCAGCCCGGTAGCGGGGCCGAACACCGGGGAGCTGTTTTTT. Its protein is CASSPVAGPNTGELFF.

This clonotype appeared many times. The rearrangement links TRBV5-5 to TRBJ2-7; 10 bases fit TRBD1. J lost 3 bases, V lost 5 bases, and 5 bases had no gene match. Germline V gene lookup returns CDR1 SGHKS and CDR2 YYEKEE (reference sequence). This CDR3 spans 14 amino acids. Here the CDR3 reads CASRAGTGDYEQYF. CDR3 DNA: TGTGCCAGCAGGGCCGGGACAGGGGACTACGAGCAGTACTTC.

Ten or more counts support this clonotype. This chain connects TRBV28 to TRBJ2-7; D is possibly TRBD1 (6 bases). CDR3 length: 15 residues. Germline lookup yields CDR1 MDHEN and CDR2 SYDVKM. The V end lost 4 bases, the J end lost 0 bases, and 13 bases lay between the germline ends. The CDR3 spells CASSSVQGSSYEQYF. The CDR3 region has the DNA TGTGCCAGCAGTTCTGTGCAGGGGAGCTCCTACGAGCAGTACTTC.

The chain links TRBV6-1 to TRBJ2-1; 11 positions agree with TRBD2. CDR1 MNHNS and CDR2 SASEGT come from the germline V gene. The CDR3 is 15 residues long. Trimming took 6 bases from V and 6 from J; bases not matched to a gene: 7. The CDR3 loop reads CASSALAGVTNEQFF. CDR3 DNA: TGTGCCAGCAGCGCACTAGCGGGAGTTACCAATGAGCAGTTCTTC.

In its sample, this clonotype was seen many times. This chain connects TRBV3-1 to TRBJ1-2; 10 nucleotides align to TRBD1. This CDR3 has 15 amino acids. The germline V gene encodes CDR1 LGHDT and CDR2 YNNKEL (reference sequence). The J segment lost 2 bases and the V segment lost 4 bases, leaving 4 bases of the junction unmatched. In nucleotides, the CDR3 is TGTGCCAGCAGCCGGGCGGGACAGGGGAACTATGGCTACACCTTC. Translating it yields CASSRAGQGNYGYTF.

This clonotype was recorded many times. The genes are TRBV11-2 and TRBJ2-1; no clear D. This CDR3 has 13 amino acids. Germline CDR1 and CDR2: SGHAT and FQNNGV. V was pared by 7 bases and J by 11 bases, with 18 bases between. Written as DNA, the CDR3 is TGTGCCAGCACGACCCCTTTGGTGGGCAAGCAGTTCTTC. It yields the protein CASTTPLVGKQFF.

This clonotype was found once. The rearrangement links TRBV7-3 to TRBJ2-6, with D perhaps matching TRBD2 (5 bases). Deletions cut 5 bases from V and 1 base from J, with 15 bases between. Germline values: CDR1 SGHTA, CDR2 FQGTGA. The CDR3 is 17 residues long. CDR3 in DNA: TGTGCCAGCAGCCAACGCGTGCCGGGGTCTGGGGCCAACGTCCTGACTTTC. Its protein product is CASSQRVPGSGANVLTF.

This clonotype was counted many times. This chain joins TRBV12-3 or TRBV12-4 and TRBJ1-1; 7 bases map to TRBD1. V was clipped by 4 bases and J by 0 bases; unmatched bases: 5. This CDR3 spans 15 amino acids. This CDR3 reads CASSYPTGVNTEAFF. Here the CDR3 DNA reads TGTGCCAGCAGTTATCCAACAGGGGTGAACACTGAAGCTTTCTTT.

This clonotype was seen ten or more times. Here the CDR3 reads CATSDAGYNEQFF. The CDR3 coding sequence is TGTGCCACCAGTGATGCAGGGTACAATGAGCAGTTCTTC. V is TRBV24-1 and J is TRBJ2-1, with D possibly being TRBD1 (5 bases). Germline assignment: CDR1 KGHDR and CDR2 SFDVKD. Trimming took 3 bases from V and 4 from J, leaving 6 bases between them. The CDR3 runs 13 residues.

This clonotype was counted many times. This chain joins TRBV11-2 and TRBJ2-3, with no clear D. V shed 2 bases and J shed 6 bases, with 9 bases lying between them. Germline assignment: CDR1 SGHAT and CDR2 FQNNGV. The CDR3 has 13 amino acids. This chain's CDR3 is CASSLTRPDTQYF. The CDR3 bases are TGTGCCAGCAGCTTAACGCGACCTGATACGCAGTATTTT. Drawing the rest from reference TRBV11-2 and TRBJ2-3, the complete variable domain is EAGVAQSPRYKIIEKRQSVAFWCNPISGHATLYWYQQILGQGPKLLIQFQNNGVVDDSQLPKDRFSAERLKGVDSTLKIQPAKLEDSAVYLCASSLTRPDTQYFGPGTRLTVL.

In the case of this clonotype: A much larger clone sits a single nucleotide away, making a read error possible. This chain joins TRBV9 and TRBJ1-1, with no clear D. V lost 4 bases to trimming and J lost 4 bases, with 17 bases between them. Germline V lookup: CDR1 SGDLS, CDR2 YYNGEE. CDR3 size: 15 residues. The CDR3 is CASSTQVGVGTEAFF. CDR3 nucleotide sequence: TGTGCCAGCAGCACCCAGGTCGGGGTAGGCACTGAAGCTTTCTTT.

This clonotype was detected ten times or more. The chain joins TRBV20-1 to TRBJ1-1; maybe TRBD1 (5 bases). Germline V gene lookup returns CDR1 DFQATT and CDR2 SNEGSKA (reference sequence). The germline V and J ends were trimmed by 1 base and 11 bases, with 17 bases remaining between them. The CDR3 has 13 amino acids. CDR3: CSARGGEGAVAFF. CDR3 DNA: TGCAGTGCTAGAGGAGGCGAAGGGGCCGTGGCTTTCTTT.

The DNA for the CDR3 is TGTGCCAGCAGCCCCCTAGCGGGAGGTTACGGTGAGCAGTTCTTC. It encodes CASSPLAGGYGEQFF. The V gene is TRBV11-2, the J gene TRBJ2-1, with 11 bases that match TRBD2. After removal of 5 bases from V and 9 bases from J, the junction contained 9 bases not matched to a gene. Per the germline V gene, CDR1 is SGHAT and CDR2 is FQNNGV. This CDR3 region has 15 residues.

This clonotype was seen many times. The chain links TRBV3-1 to TRBJ2-6, with 7 bases lining up with TRBD1. Germline CDR1 reads LGHDT; CDR2 reads YNNKEL (reference sequence). There are 18 residues in the CDR3. V was clipped by 4 bases and J by 0 bases; unmatched bases: 9. The CDR3 spells CASSRPGQPLSGANVLTF. Written as DNA, the CDR3 is TGTGCCAGCAGCCGACCGGGACAGCCTCTCTCTGGGGCCAACGTCCTGACTTTC.